Below, 26 T cell receptor beta chains from the same sample are listed, as sequenced in a study of cytomegalovirus exposure and HLA in healthy donors. Researchers ran the PCR with 60 Vbeta and 13 Jbeta primers. The table came from immunoSEQ multiplex PCR; TCRdb's copy has only in-frame clones and leaves some out. The sample has about 150,000 clones; approximately 80% are singletons. The material sequenced was PBMCs. Source of these receptors: a man aged 25 to 40 in good health and CMV-seropositive.

V and J are TRBV9 and TRBJ1-2; the match to TRBD1 covers 9 bases. Germline values: CDR1 SGDLS, CDR2 YYNGEE. The CDR3 spans 14 residues. V lost 3 bases to trimming and J lost 8 bases; unmatched junction nucleotides: 8. Here the CDR3 reads CASSGQQGARGYTF. CDR3 nucleotide sequence: TGTGCCAGCAGCGGCCAACAGGGGGCGCGGGGCTACACCTTC.

This clone showed up just once. V gene TRBV5-6 combines with J gene TRBJ1-1; the D gene is possibly TRBD1 (5 bases). Germline V gene lookup returns CDR1 SGHDT and CDR2 YYEEEE. Trimming took off 4 bases at V and 1 base at J, with 17 bases between the two ends. This CDR3 is built from 16 residues. The CDR3 reads CASSPTYDRTNTEAFF. In DNA form, the CDR3 reads TGTGCCAGCAGCCCAACATATGACAGAACGAACACTGAAGCTTTCTTT. The full variable domain, in which reference TRBV5-6 and TRBJ1-1 provide the parts outside the CDR3, is DAGVTQSPTHLIKTRGQQVTLRCSPKSGHDTVSWYQQALGQGPQFIFQYYEEEERQRGNFPDRFSGHQFPNYSSELNVNALLLGDSALYLCASSPTYDRTNTEAFFGQGTRLTVV.

The V gene is TRBV6-5, the J gene TRBJ2-1; possible D gene TRBD1, 6 bases. Germline-derived CDR1 and CDR2 are MNHEY and SVGAGI. Trimming pared 6 bases from V and 6 bases from J, leaving 18 bases between. This CDR3 has 15 amino acids. Here the CDR3 reads CASRETGTMGNEQFF. As DNA, the CDR3 is TGTGCCAGCAGAGAAACCGGGACAATGGGCAATGAGCAGTTCTTC.

This chain connects TRBV7-2 to TRBJ1-5; D not certain. Trimming took off 5 bases at V and 2 bases at J, with 10 bases between the two ends. From germline, CDR1 is SGHTA and CDR2 FQGNSA. The CDR3 has 14 residues. CDR3 sequence (DNA): TGTGCCAGCAGCCCCCGGGAGGGCAATCAGCCCCAGCATTTT. Translated: CASSPREGNQPQHF.

V and J are TRBV4-1 and TRBJ2-1, with 9 nucleotides matching TRBD2. There are 15 residues in the CDR3. V trimming: 5 bases; J trimming: 5 bases; junction bases outside the gene matches: 7. Germline assignment: CDR1 MGHRA and CDR2 YSYEKL. The CDR3 DNA reads TGCGCCAGCAGCAGGCGGGAGGGTACCAACAATGAGCAGTTCTTC. Protein: CASSRREGTNNEQFF.

The gene calls are TRBV6-1 and TRBJ2-1; 12 bases map to TRBD2. Germline assignment: CDR1 MNHNS and CDR2 SASEGT. With 1 base clipped from V and 9 bases from J, the junction kept 4 bases outside the gene matches. The CDR3 is 15 amino acids. The CDR3 coding sequence is TGTGCCAGCAGTGAAGTGCCTAGCGGGAGGGCTGAGCAGTTCTTC. Protein product: CASSEVPSGRAEQFF.

This clone was recorded only once. The chain uses TRBV7-9 and TRBJ2-6; D is perhaps TRBD2 (5 bases). Germline V gene sequence: CDR1 SEHNR, CDR2 FQNEAQ (reference sequence). The length of the CDR3 is 16 residues. V lost 5 bases and J lost 1, with 12 bases in between. The DNA for the CDR3 is TGTGCCAGCAGCGGACTTACGAATTCTGGGGCCAACGTCCTGACTTTC. This translates into CASSGLTNSGANVLTF.

The chain joins TRBV28 to TRBJ2-4; D is perhaps TRBD2 (6 bases). The germline CDR1 and CDR2 sequences are MDHEN and SYDVKM. Trimming left V 5 bases short and J 8 bases short, with 25 bases between. This CDR3 has 17 residues. The CDR3 reads CASSPLAAPGGYDIQYF. The CDR3 DNA sequence: TGTGCCAGCAGTCCCCTAGCCGCCCCTGGAGGGTATGACATTCAGTACTTC.

The rearrangement joins TRBV5-5 to TRBJ1-5; no firm D call. CDR1 SGHKS and CDR2 YYEKEE come from the germline V gene (reference sequence). With 0 bases removed from V and 7 bases from J, the gap between germline ends came to 11 bases. The CDR3 has 14 residues. The CDR3 reads CASSLGTLRQPQHF. In DNA, the CDR3 is TGTGCCAGCAGCTTGGGGACTCTCAGGCAGCCCCAGCATTTT. Full variable domain (missing parts from reference TRBV5-5 and TRBJ1-5): DAGVTQSPTHLIKTRGQQVTLRCSPISGHKSVSWYQQVLGQGPQFIFQYYEKEERGRGNFPDRFSARQFPNYSSELNVNALLLGDSALYLCASSLGTLRQPQHFGDGTRLSIL.

The chain carries TRBV28 and TRBJ2-7, with D possibly matching TRBD1 (6 bases). CDR1 MDHEN and CDR2 SYDVKM come from the germline V gene. Trimming took 6 bases from V and 3 from J, leaving 15 bases between them. CDR3 size: 14 residues. The CDR3 reads CASRTTDSFYEQYF. The CDR3, as DNA: TGTGCCAGCAGAACTACGGACAGTTTCTACGAGCAGTACTTC.

V usage is TRBV11-2 and J usage is TRBJ2-1, with TRBD1 matching 8 bases. The CDR3 is made up of 15 amino acids. Losses at the gene ends were 3 bases for V and 3 bases for J; bases not matched to a gene: 4. Germline assignment: CDR1 SGHAT and CDR2 FQNNGV. The chain's CDR3 is CASSFRDRHYNEQFF. The CDR3 region has the DNA TGTGCCAGCAGCTTCCGGGACAGGCACTACAATGAGCAGTTCTTC.

On this clone: Sequence at one end of the junction differs from germline and may be a read error. V usage is TRBV30 and J usage is TRBJ1-1, with 8 bases identical to TRBD1. The CDR3 has 13 amino acids. Germline-derived CDR1 and CDR2 are GTSNPN and SVGIG (reference sequence). CDR3 residues: CAWSVTGDTEVFF. CDR3 in DNA: TGTGCCTGGAGTGTGACAGGGGACACTGAAGTTTTCTTT.

Note on this clone: In the same sample, other DNA sequences code for this CDR3. V is TRBV10-3 and J is TRBJ1-1, with TRBD1 identical over 9 bases. This CDR3 is 15 amino acids long. Germline-derived CDR1 and CDR2 are ENHRY and SYGVKD. V lost 6 bases to trimming and J lost 11 bases; unmatched junction nucleotides: 16. CDR3 DNA: TGTGCCATCAGAGCGATGCGGGACAGGGTAACCGAGGCTTTCTTT. The encoded protein is CAIRAMRDRVTEAFF.

The rearrangement links TRBV18 to TRBJ1-3; tentatively, D is TRBD1 (5 bases). V was clipped by 2 bases and J by 0 bases, with 8 bases between them. The CDR3 sequence is 15 residues long. Germline V gene lookup returns CDR1 KGHSH and CDR2 LQKENI. The CDR3 here is CASSPYGGSGNTIYF. CDR3 DNA: TGTGCCAGCTCACCATACGGGGGCTCTGGAAACACCATATATTTT.

CDR3 nucleotides: TGTGCCAGTATCGGACAGAACTACAATGAGCAGTTCTTC. Its protein product is CASIGQNYNEQFF. The chain joins TRBV19 to TRBJ2-1, with D perhaps matching TRBD1 (6 bases). V was shortened by 7 bases and J by 3 bases, with 10 bases between the two germline ends. The CDR3 runs 13 residues. The V gene's germline CDR1 is LNHDA and CDR2 SQIVND (reference sequence).

The genes are TRBV7-9 and TRBJ2-5, with no clear D. This CDR3 spans 13 amino acids. Trimming removed 2 bases from V and 4 bases from J, with 8 bases in between. CDR1 and CDR2 (germline): SEHNR, FQNEAQ (reference sequence). CDR3 DNA sequence: TGTGCCAGCAGCTTACTTGTGGCAGAGACCCAGTACTTC. Encoded protein: CASSLLVAETQYF.

The chain uses TRBV7-2 and TRBJ2-1; D is undetermined. Germline CDR1 and CDR2: SGHTA and FQGNSA. The CDR3 totals 14 residues. V was clipped by 1 base and J by 5 bases, with 9 bases between them. CDR3: CASSLDRSNNEQFF. In DNA form, the CDR3 reads TGTGCCAGCAGCTTAGATCGGTCTAACAATGAGCAGTTCTTC.

This rearrangement joins TRBV5-5 to TRBJ2-3; 8 bases align to TRBD2. V was clipped by 0 bases and J by 1 base; unmatched bases: 4. The length of the CDR3 is 16 residues. Germline-derived CDR1 and CDR2 are SGHKS and YYEKEE (reference sequence). CDR3 DNA sequence: TGTGCCAGCAGCTTGGATCGAGCGGGGGGCACAGATACGCAGTATTTT. Its protein is CASSLDRAGGTDTQYF.

The chain carries TRBV27 and TRBJ2-3; 8 nucleotides match TRBD2. This CDR3 has 14 amino acids. The V and J ends lost 5 bases and 7 bases, in that order; junction bases with no gene match: 8. In germline, CDR1 is MNHEY, CDR2 SMNVEV (reference sequence). The CDR3 here is CASSPGTRTNTQYF. DNA for the CDR3: TGTGCCAGCAGTCCCGGGACTAGGACGAATACGCAGTATTTT.

The chain is built from TRBV30 and TRBJ2-3, with 8 positions matching TRBD2. The CDR3 sequence is 15 residues long. Germline V gives CDR1 GTSNPN, CDR2 SVGIG (reference sequence). J lost 0 bases, V lost 8 bases, and 10 bases had no gene match. This CDR3 is CARSSSGPSTDTQYF. CDR3 coding DNA: TGTGCCAGATCATCTAGCGGGCCTAGCACAGATACGCAGTATTTT.

This clone was counted between two and nine times. J is TRBJ2-5 and V is TRBV6-5, with 7 bases lining up with TRBD1. Germline assignment: CDR1 MNHEY and CDR2 SVGAGI. This CDR3 comprises 16 residues. Trimming at V came to 2 bases and at J to 5 bases, leaving 11 bases not matched to a gene. CDR3 sequence: CASSYGRQGVWETQYF. CDR3 nucleotides: TGTGCCAGCAGTTACGGGCGACAGGGAGTGTGGGAGACCCAGTACTTC.

The CDR3 spells CASSLDSSNQPQHF. DNA for the CDR3: TGCGCCAGCAGCCTGGACAGTAGCAATCAGCCCCAGCATTTT. The chain has TRBV10-1 and TRBJ1-5; possibly TRBD1 for D (6 bases). CDR3 length: 14 residues. Trimming pared 6 bases from V and 0 bases from J, leaving 9 bases between. Per the germline V gene, CDR1 is WNHNN and CDR2 is SYGVQD (reference sequence).

The DNA for the CDR3 is TGCGCCAGCAGCCAAGATTTGAGGACAGATACGCAGTATTTT. Its protein is CASSQDLRTDTQYF. V and J are TRBV4-1 and TRBJ2-3; D ambiguous. V shed 0 bases and J shed 3 bases, with 7 bases lying between them. This CDR3 has 14 residues. Germline V CDR1 and CDR2: MGHRA, YSYEKL.

V is TRBV21-1 and J is TRBJ1-2; TRBD1, the table's D call, was not compared with the DNA. TRBV21-1 is given as a pseudogene. The CDR3 length is 14 residues. As DNA, the CDR3 is TGTGCCAGCAGCAAAGCCGACAGTTCCTATGGCTACACCTTC. It specifies CASSKADSSYGYTF.

This clone appeared once. The chain recombines TRBV27 with TRBJ2-3, with TRBD1 identical over 9 bases. The CDR3 is 13 residues long. Germline CDR1 is MNHEY and CDR2 is SMNVEV (reference sequence). Unmatched junction bases numbered 4, after V lost 8 bases and J lost 4 bases. CDR3 sequence (DNA): TGTGCCAGCCGGGACAGGGTCGCAGATACGCAGTATTTT. Protein sequence: CASRDRVADTQYF.

This sequence joins TRBV19 and TRBJ2-7; 11 nucleotides match TRBD1. The J segment lost 7 bases and the V segment lost 5 bases, leaving 4 bases of the junction unmatched. The CDR3 sequence is 13 residues long. Germline assignment: CDR1 LNHDA and CDR2 SQIVND (reference sequence). The CDR3 reads CASSGDRGVEQYF. The CDR3 DNA reads as TGTGCCAGTAGTGGGGACAGGGGGGTTGAGCAGTACTTC.